The clone carrying this TCR beta chain occurred a few times. Its antigen is currently unknown. The data derive from a study of cytomegalovirus exposure and HLA in healthy donors. Study summary: An earlier analysis identified 95 million to 120 million unique TCR beta sequences in about 200 million T cells.

General study findings and limits: The study listed roughly 150 cytomegalovirus-associated TCR beta chains.

Trimming at V came to 6 bases and at J to 4 bases, leaving 9 bases not matched to a gene. CDR3 length: 16 residues. Germline V lookup: CDR1 SNHLY, CDR2 FYNNEI. It was with 60 Vbeta and 13 Jbeta primers that the PCR ran. Sequenced by immunoSEQ multiplex PCR; TCRdb stores in-frame clones only, minus some. Of over 75,000 clones in the sample, 55% to 65% were seen once. Sequencing input: PBMCs. The TCR comes from a human donor in good health. V is TRBV2 and J is TRBJ1-6; 7 positions match TRBD1. The CDR3 coding sequence is TGTGCCAGCAGAAAGGACAGGACTCTATATAATTCACCCCTCCACTTT. Its translation is CASRKDRTLYNSPLHF.